Listed below are T cell receptor beta chains from one sample, sequenced in a study of blood T cell repertoires in COVID-19. Repertoires were generated with immunoSEQ multiplex PCR, while TCRdb's copy carries only in-frame clones and drops some. This table holds 140,000 or so clones, about 83% found once. The specimen sequenced was peripheral blood. The receptors shown here come from a man aged 50 to 59 with acute or convalescent COVID-19. Both conserved end residues are part of each CDR3. A D gene is named only where the DNA matches it firmly. For some rows the clone size is stated as once, few or many, or as a class when expanded; others skip it.

TRBD1	TRBV24-1	TRBJ1-2	.	TGTGCCACCAGTGATCGGGACAGGGGGTCCGGCTACACCTTC	CATSDRDRGSGYTF
TRBD2	TRBV6-5	TRBJ2-1	.	TGTGCCAGCAGTTACTCGTCAGGGAGGGACTACAATGAGCAGTTCTTC	CASSYSSGRDYNEQFF
.	TRBV11-3	TRBJ2-7	.	TGTGCCAGCAGCTCCGGGACATCCTACGAGCAGTACTTC	CASSSGTSYEQYF
TRBD1	TRBV5-1	TRBJ2-7	few	TGCGCCAGCAGCTTCGGACAGGCCTACGAGCAGTACTTC	CASSFGQAYEQYF
.	TRBV9	TRBJ1-6	.	TGTGCCAGCAGCGTAGCCGACAGGTTGACTTCACCCCTCCACTTT	CASSVADRLTSPLHF
TRBD1	TRBV2	TRBJ1-2	.	TGTGCCAGCAGTGCGACAGGGGCGGGCTATGGCTACACCTTC	CASSATGAGYGYTF
.	TRBV2	TRBJ1-6	.	TGTGCCAGCAGTGAAGAGGCGGCAGATTATAATTCACCCCTCCACTTT	CASSEEAADYNSPLHF
.	TRBV7-9	TRBJ2-2	.	TGTGCCAGCAGCTTACACTTCGCCGGGGAGCTGTTTTTT	CASSLHFAGELFF
.	TRBV19	TRBJ1-2	many	TGTGCCATCCGACGGAGGGAACGATATGGCTACACCTTC	CAIRRRERYGYTF
.	TRBV21-1	TRBJ1-2	.	TGTGCCAGCAGTCAAATCCAGGACAGGAGATGTTGCTATGGCTACACCTTC	CASSQIQDRRCCYGYTF
TRBD1	TRBV5-1	TRBJ2-1	.	TGCGCCAGCAGGGGCCAGGGGGCAAGCAATGAGCAGTTCTTC	CASRGQGASNEQFF
.	TRBV5-1	TRBJ1-1	.	TGCGCCAGCAGCTTGGCCCCTACAGGGTCGACAAGCACTGAAGCTTTCTTT	CASSLAPTGSTSTEAFF